The rows below give T cell receptor beta chains drawn from one sample of a study of blood T cell repertoires in COVID-19. The assay was immunoSEQ multiplex PCR, and TCRdb's table has in-frame clones only and misses some. The table lists hundreds of thousands of clones, around 86% of them singletons, with over 1.1% in the top ten. The source material was peripheral blood. The receptors originated from a woman in her thirties with active or convalescent COVID-19. Each CDR3 is given with its conserved first and last residue. The D gene is left open where the match is weak. The size entry is marked missing in some rows and otherwise reads once, few, many or a size class.

j_call	v_call	clone_size	d_call	cdr3_aa	cdr3_nt
TRBJ1-4	TRBV11-1	-	-	CASSSPPGEEKLFF	TGTGCCAGCAGCTCGCCCCCCGGGGAAGAAAAACTGTTTTTT
TRBJ1-5	TRBV5-1	-	-	CASSFGDGNQPQHF	TGCGCCAGCAGCTTCGGAGACGGCAATCAGCCCCAGCATTTT
TRBJ1-2	TRBV19	-	TRBD1	CASTPGTGGAYGYTF	TGTGCCAGTACCCCTGGGACAGGGGGCGCGTACGGCTACACCTTC
TRBJ1-1	TRBV6-5	-	TRBD1	CASALPGQGAFF	TGTGCCAGCGCACTTCCGGGACAGGGAGCTTTCTTT
TRBJ2-5	TRBV4-1	once	TRBD2	CASSQDWTGGRETQYF	TGCGCCAGCAGCCAAGATTGGACGGGGGGGCGGGAGACCCAGTACTTC
TRBJ1-1	TRBV6-6	-	TRBD1	CASSLQGASTEAFF	TGTGCCAGCAGTCTACAGGGGGCGTCCACTGAAGCTTTCTTT
TRBJ1-3	TRBV21-1	few	-	CASSKEFGQGAPSGNTIYF	-
TRBJ2-5	TRBV5-6	-	TRBD1	CASSLHRDREQETQYF	TGTGCCAGCAGCCTACACCGGGACAGAGAGCAAGAGACCCAGTACTTC
TRBJ1-5	TRBV10-3	few	-	CAISESGSRNQPQHF	TGTGCCATCAGTGAGTCGGGCAGCCGCAATCAGCCCCAGCATTTT
TRBJ1-4	TRBV5-1	-	TRBD1	CASSSGQGREKLFF	TGCGCCAGCAGTTCCGGACAGGGGAGGGAAAAACTGTTTTTT
TRBJ2-7	TRBV6-5	-	TRBD1	CASSHGTDYEQYF	TGTGCCAGCAGTCATGGGACAGACTACGAGCAGTACTTC
TRBJ1-2	TRBV28	-	TRBD1	CATKSPVTGDGYTF	TGTGCCACCAAGAGCCCCGTGACAGGGGATGGCTACACCTTC
TRBJ2-1	TRBV5-8	-	TRBD1	CASTFPSGQGAQNEQFF	TGTGCCAGCACCTTCCCCTCGGGACAGGGGGCGCAAAATGAGCAGTTCTTC
TRBJ1-6	TRBV27	few	TRBD1	CASSMGQDNSPLHF	TGTGCCAGCAGTATGGGACAGGATAATTCACCCCTCCACTTT
TRBJ1-5	TRBV30	few	-	CAWSVEPGGNQPQHF	TGTGCCTGGAGTGTTGAACCCGGAGGGAATCAGCCCCAGCATTTT
TRBJ1-4	TRBV7-9	-	-	CASSFSRGDEKLFF	TGTGCCAGCAGCTTCTCTCGGGGGGATGAAAAACTGTTTTTT
TRBJ2-1	TRBV7-8	-	-	CASSFSLENEQFF	TGTGCCAGCAGCTTTAGCCTAGAGAATGAGCAGTTCTTC
TRBJ1-1	TRBV4-1	-	-	CASSQDQMGRLAFF	TGCGCCAGCAGCCAAGACCAGATGGGGAGGTTGGCTTTCTTT
TRBJ1-5	TRBV27	-	TRBD1	CASRSRGDRVSNQPQHF	TGTGCCAGCAGATCTAGAGGGGACAGGGTTAGCAATCAGCCCCAGCATTTT
TRBJ1-3	TRBV18	-	-	CASSRGSSSGNTIYF	TGTGCCAGCTCCCGGGGTTCGAGCTCTGGAAACACCATATATTTT
TRBJ1-1	TRBV6-5	-	TRBD1	CASSPDRDAEAFF	TGTGCCAGCAGTCCGGACAGGGATGCTGAAGCTTTCTTT
TRBJ1-1	TRBV29-1	-	TRBD1	CSVPGQGWPMNTEAFF	TGCAGCGTTCCGGGACAGGGGTGGCCTATGAACACTGAAGCTTTCTTT
TRBJ2-3	TRBV11-2	-	-	CASSLGPAGLLGDTQYF	TGTGCCAGCAGCTTAGGGCCAGCGGGCCTACTGGGAGATACGCAGTATTTT
TRBJ1-4	TRBV27	-	TRBD1	CASSLEGQDEKLFF	TGTGCCAGCAGTTTGGAGGGACAGGACGAAAAACTGTTTTTT
TRBJ2-7	TRBV11-2	-	TRBD1	CASSDIDRAEQYF	TGTGCCAGCAGCGATATTGACAGGGCCGAGCAGTACTTC
TRBJ2-7	TRBV4-1	-	TRBD2	CASSHNPSGRAKTSGEQYF	TGCGCCAGCAGCCATAACCCTAGCGGGAGGGCCAAGACGTCTGGCGAGCAGTACTTC
TRBJ2-3	TRBV30	few	-	CAWSVLEKAQYF	TGTGCCTGGAGTGTACTAGAGAAAGCGCAGTATTTT
TRBJ1-6	TRBV6-8	-	-	CPQAGTWDIHYSPLHF	TGCCCTCAAGCGGGGACCTGGGACATACACTATTCACCCCTCCACTTT
TRBJ2-3	TRBV7-2	-	TRBD2	CASSSTGTSGTDTQYF	TGTGCCAGCAGCTCAACCGGGACTAGCGGTACAGATACGCAGTATTTT
TRBJ2-7	TRBV19	-	-	CASSPGAHEQYF	TGTGCCAGTAGTCCAGGGGCCCACGAGCAGTACTTC
TRBJ1-2	TRBV19	-	-	CASNFPTASNYGYTF	TGTGCCAGTAACTTCCCGACAGCTTCTAACTATGGCTACACCTTC